This TCR beta chain is drawn from a study of PD-1 blockade in classical Hodgkin lymphoma. Using immunoSEQ multiplex PCR, the repertoire was profiled, and TCRdb retains in-frame clones only, with some absent. The table lists about 24,000 clones, over 65% of them singletons. Study-level points and caveats: Complete responders started with a diversity level that resembled newly diagnosed patients at baseline.

CDR1 MNHNS and CDR2 SASEGT come from the germline V gene. This CDR3 spans 14 amino acids. V gave up 6 bases and J gave up 2 bases, with 13 bases separating them. Regarding time point: cycle 4 day 1 (C4D1), after less than 7 weeks of nivolumab. Patients all relapsed after autologous stem cell transplantation, and there was variation in brentuximab vedotin exposure. On this clone itself: The antigen remains unidentified.

The receptor was derived from a human donor with classical Hodgkin lymphoma. The starting material was peripheral blood mononuclear cells (PBMCs), obtained before the fourth cycle of nivolumab. V is TRBV6-1 and J is TRBJ2-5; maybe TRBD1 (6 bases). The CDR3, as DNA: TGTGCCAGCAGCCTTCACCAGGGGCAAGAGACCCAGTACTTC. Protein: CASSLHQGQETQYF.